This TCR beta chain was sequenced in a study of T cell responses to AZD1222 COVID-19 vaccine. Study findings and constraints: White British donors predominated, females outnumbered males, and clonal diversity was possibly underestimated.

Profiled with immunoSEQ multiplex PCR; TCRdb holds only in-frame clones, not every one. The data contain 110,000 to 150,000 clones, approximately 90% of them singletons. V was cut by 3 bases and J by 10 bases, with 17 bases left in between. The CDR3 sequence is 14 residues long. Per germline, CDR1 LGHNA and CDR2 YNFKEQ. In this sample, this clone turned up once. What it recognizes is unknown. The V gene is TRBV4-2, the J gene TRBJ2-3; D perhaps matches TRBD2 (6 bases). Sequenced here: peripheral blood, sampled 28 days after the second AZD1222 dose. The clonotype was recovered from an adult who received the AZD1222 COVID-19 vaccine. The CDR3 region has the DNA TGTGCCAGCAGCCACGATAGCGGAAGACGGGCGCAGTATTTT. Protein product: CASSHDSGRRAQYF.